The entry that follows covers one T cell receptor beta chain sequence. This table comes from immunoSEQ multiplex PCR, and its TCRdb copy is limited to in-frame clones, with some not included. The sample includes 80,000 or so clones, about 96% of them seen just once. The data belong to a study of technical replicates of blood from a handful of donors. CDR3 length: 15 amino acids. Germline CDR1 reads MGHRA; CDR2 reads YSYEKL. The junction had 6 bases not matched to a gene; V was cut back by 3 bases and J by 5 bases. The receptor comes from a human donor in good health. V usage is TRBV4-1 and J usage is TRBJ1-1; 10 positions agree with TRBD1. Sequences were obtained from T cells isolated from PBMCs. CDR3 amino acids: CASSHDRGQWTEAFF. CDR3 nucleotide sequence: TGCGCCAGCAGCCACGACAGGGGGCAATGGACTGAAGCTTTCTTT.